This TCR beta chain was identified during a study of Ad26.COV2.S vaccination and SARS-CoV-2 variants. The germline CDR1 and CDR2 sequences are SGHTA and FQGNSA. The CDR3 is made up of 13 amino acids. The V end lost 5 bases, the J end lost 1 base, and 8 bases lay between the germline ends. The table came from immunoSEQ multiplex PCR; TCRdb's copy has only in-frame clones and leaves some out. Among about 350,000 clones, around 89% were seen once, and the ten largest hold 5%. Treatment given: around 19 received Ad26.COV2.S at low or high dose, single or two shots; about 5 received placebo; per-sample allocation not given. Sampling was done on day 63 after the first vaccine or placebo injection.

The specimen was peripheral blood, collected in a trial of Ad26.COV2.S vaccine versus placebo. V is TRBV7-2 and J is TRBJ1-1, with D tentatively TRBD1 (6 bases). The sequence derives from a person aged 18-65 years who received the Ad26.COV2.S COVID-19 vaccine or a placebo. DNA for the CDR3: TGTGCCAGCAGCCAAGGGGGGAACACTGAAGCTTTCTTT. It translates to CASSQGGNTEAFF.